This T cell receptor beta chain came from a study of cytomegalovirus exposure and HLA in healthy donors. CDR1 and CDR2 from the germline V gene are SGHDN and FVKESK. This CDR3 contains 15 residues. J was trimmed by 4 bases and V by 3 bases; bases with no gene match: 3. Donors in the study were healthy people who gave bone marrow. About this clone itself: Its antigen is unidentified.

The study's findings and limits: Reportedly, TCR beta sequences accurately predicted HLA-A and HLA-B alleles in most subjects. Trimming of TCR beta V- and J-genes showed a link, identified in a later analysis, to a missense DCLRE1C variant. In vitro testing confirmed a few CMV-associated chains as specific for CMV antigens.

PCR used 60 Vbeta primers and 13 Jbeta primers. Clones were sequenced by immunoSEQ multiplex PCR, and TCRdb holds only the in-frame ones, with some missing. The table records more than 80,000 clones, around 79% of them present only once. The sequence came from a man aged 18 to 30 in good health and CMV-seropositive. J is TRBJ2-1 and V is TRBV14; the match to TRBD2 covers 10 bases. The sequenced material came from PBMCs. CDR3 DNA sequence: TGTGCCAGCAGCCATCCTAGCGGGGGTTACAATGAGCAGTTCTTC. Its protein product is CASSHPSGGYNEQFF.